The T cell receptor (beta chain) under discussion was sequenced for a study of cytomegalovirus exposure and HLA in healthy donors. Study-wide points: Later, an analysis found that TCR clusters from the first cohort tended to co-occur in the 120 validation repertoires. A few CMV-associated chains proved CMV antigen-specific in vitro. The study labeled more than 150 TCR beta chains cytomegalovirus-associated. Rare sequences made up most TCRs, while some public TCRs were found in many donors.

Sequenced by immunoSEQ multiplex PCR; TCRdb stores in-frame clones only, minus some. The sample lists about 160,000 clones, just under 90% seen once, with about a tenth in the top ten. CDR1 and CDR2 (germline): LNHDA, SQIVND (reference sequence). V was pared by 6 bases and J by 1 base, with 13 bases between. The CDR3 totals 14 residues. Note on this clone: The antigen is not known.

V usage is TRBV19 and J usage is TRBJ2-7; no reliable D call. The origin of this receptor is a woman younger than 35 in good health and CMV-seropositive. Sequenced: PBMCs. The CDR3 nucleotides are TGTGCCAGTAGCCCCGACTTACTTTCCTACGAGCAGTACTTC. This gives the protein CASSPDLLSYEQYF.